Following are 21 T cell receptor beta chains from one sample sequenced in a study of T cells in Graves' hyperthyroidism and ophthalmopathy. Amplification yielded TCR beta CDR3 regions, with RNA transcripts as the source. RT-PCR in the first round (using the HTBI primer set) targeted the TCR CDR3. TCRdb re-called the multiplex PCR reads through MiXCR, storing one row per CDR3 protein. The sample contains around 600,000 distinct CDR3 sequences, about 15% of which appear only once. The sequenced sample was blood. These receptor sequences come from a woman between 45 and 65 years old with Graves' ophthalmopathy.

This clonotype was seen at least ten times. This CDR3 is CASSDRGGHEKLFF. The CDR3 DNA reads as TGTGCCAGCTCAGACAGGGGCGGTCATGAAAAACTGTTTTTT. The J gene is TRBJ1-4, the V gene TRBV18, with 8 nucleotides matching TRBD1. CDR1 is KGHSH and CDR2 is LQKENI in the germline V gene. The CDR3 runs to 14 residues. After removal of 5 bases from V and 6 bases from J, the junction contained 5 bases not matched to a gene.

This clonotype has a count of ten or more. This chain uses TRBV10-3 with TRBJ2-5; D perhaps matches TRBD2 (5 bases). The ends were cut back, 2 bases at V and 5 bases at J, with 15 bases in the middle. From germline, CDR1 is ENHRY and CDR2 SYGVKD. This CDR3 comprises 15 residues. This CDR3 is CAISERLPGYETQYF. In DNA, the CDR3 is TGTGCCATCAGTGAGCGGTTACCGGGATACGAGACCCAGTACTTC.

This clonotype was seen a handful of times. The CDR3 nucleotides are TGTGCCAGCAGCGTAGAGGGACGCACAGATACGCAGTATTTT. Translation: CASSVEGRTDTQYF. V is TRBV9 and J is TRBJ2-3, with D perhaps matching TRBD1 or TRBD2 (5 bases each). Trimming shortened V by 0 bases and J by 1 base, and 6 bases separated the two germline ends. The CDR3 length is 14 residues. CDR1 is SGDLS and CDR2 is YYNGEE in the germline V gene.

This clonotype was counted many times. The chain recombines TRBV2 with TRBJ1-5, with TRBD1 matching 9 bases. The CDR3 sequence is 16 residues long. CDR1 and CDR2 from the germline V gene are SNHLY and FYNNEI. The J segment lost 5 bases and the V segment lost 2 bases, leaving 7 bases of the junction unmatched. The CDR3 is CASSELVRQGDQPQHF. DNA of the CDR3: TGTGCCAGCAGTGAACTGGTGAGACAGGGGGATCAGCCCCAGCATTTT.

This clonotype was recorded many times. The J gene is TRBJ2-3, the V gene TRBV12-3 or TRBV12-4, with TRBD2 matching over 9 bases. With V trimmed by 3 bases and J by 0 bases, 13 bases remained unmatched. The CDR3 loop spans 19 amino acids. CDR3 nucleotides: TGTGCCAGCAGTTTCGGGGGGACTAGCTCCCGAACTAGCACAGATACGCAGTATTTT. Encoded protein: CASSFGGTSSRTSTDTQYF.

This clonotype was observed at least ten times. In DNA, the CDR3 is TGTGCCAGCAGCCTCACCGGGACGAGGGGTACAGATACGCAGTATTTT. Protein sequence: CASSLTGTRGTDTQYF. The J gene is TRBJ2-3, the V gene TRBV7-9; tentatively, D is TRBD1 or TRBD2 (5 bases each). Trimming cost V 5 bases and J 3 bases, with 18 bases left between them. Germline-derived CDR1 and CDR2 are SEHNR and FQNEAQ (reference sequence). CDR3 length equals 16 residues.

Many counts were recorded for this clonotype. The chain uses TRBV3-1 and TRBJ2-5; 10 nucleotides match TRBD1. CDR1 and CDR2 from the germline V gene are LGHDT and YNNKEL (reference sequence). This CDR3 is 15 amino acids long. Germline trimming cut 8 bases from V and 1 base from J; bases unmatched to any gene: 7. CDR3 amino acids: CASCLRDRGQETQYF. CDR3 nucleotides: TGTGCCAGCTGCCTCCGGGACAGGGGCCAAGAGACCCAGTACTTC.

The sample holds a few counts of this clonotype. The V and J genes are TRBV10-3 and TRBJ1-3, with TRBD1 identical over 7 bases. The ends lost 6 bases at V and 2 bases at J; junction bases unmatched: 7. Germline CDR1 is ENHRY and CDR2 is SYGVKD. The length of the CDR3 is 15 residues. The CDR3 is CAIRGDRSTGNTIYF. CDR3 DNA sequence: TGTGCCATCAGGGGGGACAGAAGTACTGGAAACACCATATATTTT.

This clonotype was found a few times. This chain joins TRBV28 and TRBJ2-4; D not resolved. The CDR3 totals 11 residues. V was pared by 6 bases and J by 7 bases, with 7 bases between. The germline V gene encodes CDR1 MDHEN and CDR2 SYDVKM. The CDR3 reads CASREFNIQYF. For the CDR3, the DNA is TGTGCCAGCAGGGAATTTAACATTCAGTACTTC.

This clonotype showed up many times. CDR3 loop: CASSVRTGTYNEQFF. The CDR3 DNA reads TGTGCCAGCAGCGTGAGGACAGGGACCTACAATGAGCAGTTCTTC. The chain joins TRBV7-8 to TRBJ2-1; the match to TRBD1 covers 8 bases. The CDR3 extends over 15 amino acids. The V gene's germline CDR1 is SGHVS and CDR2 FQNEAQ. J gave up 2 bases and V 5 bases, and 5 bases lay outside the gene matches.

The table lists this clonotype with a count of one. One end of the junction varies from germline; a read error may be responsible. V and J are TRBV7-8 and TRBJ1-5, with 7 nucleotides matching TRBD1. Germline loops: CDR1 SGHVS, CDR2 FQNEAQ. CDR3 size: 17 residues. This CDR3 reads CASRLARQGGLNQPQHF. CDR3 nucleotide sequence: TGTGCCAGCAGGTTAGCACGACAGGGTGGTTTGAATCAGCCCCAGCATTTT.

This clonotype has at least ten counts. The chain combines TRBV7-9 with TRBJ2-7, with unresolved D. Germline-derived CDR1 and CDR2 are SEHNR and FQNEAQ (reference sequence). V lost 4 bases to trimming and J lost 3 bases, with 13 bases between them. The CDR3 loop spans 14 amino acids. The CDR3 protein is CASSSPQSDYEQYF. CDR3 in DNA: TGTGCCAGCAGCTCCCCGCAGAGCGACTACGAGCAGTACTTC.

This clonotype appeared many times. The rearrangement links TRBV12-3 or TRBV12-4 to TRBJ1-5; a weak D match, TRBD1 (6 bases). The CDR3 consists of 16 residues. V lost 3 bases to trimming and J lost 2 bases, with 14 bases between them. The CDR3 region is CASSFVGRGGNQPQHF. The CDR3 nucleotides read TGTGCCAGCAGTTTCGTCGGCAGGGGCGGCAATCAGCCCCAGCATTTT.

The chain is built from TRBV5-6 and TRBJ2-7; 10 bases are shared with TRBD2. This CDR3 has 17 residues. Unmatched junction bases numbered 8, after V lost 0 bases and J lost 2 bases. Per the germline V gene, CDR1 is SGHDT and CDR2 is YYEEEE. CDR3 loop: CASSLGGTSELPYEQYF. In nucleotides, the CDR3 is TGTGCCAGCAGCTTGGGGGGGACTAGCGAACTACCCTACGAGCAGTACTTC.

The rearrangement joins TRBV27 to TRBJ1-5, with D maybe TRBD1 (5 bases). This CDR3 comprises 15 residues. V lost 5 bases to trimming and J lost 2 bases, with 13 bases between them. The V gene's germline CDR1 is MNHEY and CDR2 SMNVEV (reference sequence). CDR3: CASSPGWGGNQPQHF. The DNA for the CDR3 is TGTGCCAGCAGTCCAGGGTGGGGGGGCAATCAGCCCCAGCATTTT.

This clonotype has just a few counts. This sequence joins TRBV12-3 or TRBV12-4 and TRBJ2-1, with D possibly matching TRBD1 (6 bases). V was clipped by 0 bases and J by 8 bases, with 11 bases between them. CDR3 length: 14 residues. In nucleotides, the CDR3 is TGTGCCAGCAGTTTAGCGGCAGGGGTTGATGAGCAGTTCTTC. It translates to CASSLAAGVDEQFF.

This clonotype was counted at least ten times. The rearrangement joins TRBV2 to TRBJ1-5, with D hard to call. With 3 bases removed from V and 6 bases from J, the gap between germline ends came to 6 bases. The CDR3 length is 12 residues. The germline gives CDR1 SNHLY, CDR2 FYNNEI. Here the CDR3 DNA reads TGTGCCAGCAGTGATTGGGCTCAGCCCCAGCATTTT. It encodes CASSDWAQPQHF.

The chain couples TRBV10-3 to TRBJ1-2; 8 bases are shared with TRBD1. The length of the CDR3 is 14 residues. The trim removed 6 bases at V and 5 bases at J, leaving 8 bases unmatched. From germline, CDR1 is ENHRY and CDR2 SYGVKD. The CDR3 region is CAISLDREGYGYTF. The CDR3 bases are TGTGCCATCAGCTTGGACAGGGAGGGTTATGGCTACACCTTC.

This clonotype showed up many times. The chain joins TRBV7-9 to TRBJ2-7, with D perhaps TRBD1 (6 bases). CDR1 and CDR2 from the germline V gene are SEHNR and FQNEAQ (reference sequence). CDR3 size: 13 residues. V was pared by 5 bases and J by 7 bases, with 15 bases between. The CDR3 nucleotides read TGTGCCAGCAGCAAGGGGACATCGGGGGAGCAGTACTTC. This encodes CASSKGTSGEQYF.

V usage is TRBV6-1 and J usage is TRBJ1-2, with unresolved D. CDR1 and CDR2 from the germline V gene are MNHNS and SASEGT. This CDR3 comprises 15 residues. V was cut by 3 bases and J by 4 bases, with 15 bases left in between. The CDR3 sequence is CASSDGVNSAYGYTF. DNA for the CDR3: TGTGCCAGCAGTGACGGGGTAAATTCCGCCTATGGCTACACCTTC.

This clonotype was observed at least ten times. The chain is built from TRBV28 and TRBJ2-7, with D unclear. Germline-derived CDR1 and CDR2 are MDHEN and SYDVKM. This CDR3 region has 14 residues. V lost 5 bases, J lost 2 bases, and 13 bases lay in between. The CDR3 here is CASSPLIGPYEQYF. In DNA form, the CDR3 reads TGTGCCAGCAGTCCCCTGATAGGGCCCTACGAGCAGTACTTC.